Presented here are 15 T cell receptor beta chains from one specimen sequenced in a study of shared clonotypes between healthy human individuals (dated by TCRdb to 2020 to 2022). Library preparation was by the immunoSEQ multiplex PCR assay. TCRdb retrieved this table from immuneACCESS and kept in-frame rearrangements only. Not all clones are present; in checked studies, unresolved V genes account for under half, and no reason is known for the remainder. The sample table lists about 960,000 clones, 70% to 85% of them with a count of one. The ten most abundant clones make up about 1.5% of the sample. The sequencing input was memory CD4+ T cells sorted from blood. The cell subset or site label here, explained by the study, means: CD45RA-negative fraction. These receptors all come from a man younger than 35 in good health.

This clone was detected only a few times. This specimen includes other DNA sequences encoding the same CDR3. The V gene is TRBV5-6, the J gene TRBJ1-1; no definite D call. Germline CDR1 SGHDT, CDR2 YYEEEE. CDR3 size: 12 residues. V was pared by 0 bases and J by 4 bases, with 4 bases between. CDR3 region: CASSLVGTEAFF. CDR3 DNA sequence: TGTGCCAGCAGCTTGGTTGGCACTGAAGCTTTCTTT.

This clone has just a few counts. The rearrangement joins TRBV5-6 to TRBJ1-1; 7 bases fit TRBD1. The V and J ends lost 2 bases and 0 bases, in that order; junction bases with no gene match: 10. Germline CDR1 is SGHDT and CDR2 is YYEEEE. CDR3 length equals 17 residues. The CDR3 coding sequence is TGTGCCAGCAGCTTCAGGACAGGCAGCTCCATGAACACTGAAGCTTTCTTT. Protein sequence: CASSFRTGSSMNTEAFF. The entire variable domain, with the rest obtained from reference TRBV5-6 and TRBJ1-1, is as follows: DAGVTQSPTHLIKTRGQQVTLRCSPKSGHDTVSWYQQALGQGPQFIFQYYEEEERQRGNFPDRFSGHQFPNYSSELNVNALLLGDSALYLCASSFRTGSSMNTEAFFGQGTRLTVV.

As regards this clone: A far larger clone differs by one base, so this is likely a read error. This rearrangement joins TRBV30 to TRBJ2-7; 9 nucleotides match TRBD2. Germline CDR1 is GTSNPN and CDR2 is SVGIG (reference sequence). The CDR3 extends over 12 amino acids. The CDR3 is CVLAGNSYEQYF. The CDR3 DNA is TGTGTCCTAGCGGGGAACTCCTACGAGCAGTACTTC.

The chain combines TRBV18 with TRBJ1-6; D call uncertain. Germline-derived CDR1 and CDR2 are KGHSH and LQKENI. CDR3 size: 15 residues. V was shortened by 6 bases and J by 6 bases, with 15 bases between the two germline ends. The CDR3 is CASSPERIGNSPLHF. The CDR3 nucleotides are TGTGCCAGCTCCCCGGAGAGGATTGGTAATTCACCCCTCCACTTT.

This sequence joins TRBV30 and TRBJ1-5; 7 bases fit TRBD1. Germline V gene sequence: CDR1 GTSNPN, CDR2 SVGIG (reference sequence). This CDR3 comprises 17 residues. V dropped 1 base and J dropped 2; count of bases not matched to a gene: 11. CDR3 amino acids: CAWSAGGGGARNQPQHF. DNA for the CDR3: TGTGCCTGGAGTGCGGGTGGAGGGGGCGCGCGCAATCAGCCCCAGCATTTT.

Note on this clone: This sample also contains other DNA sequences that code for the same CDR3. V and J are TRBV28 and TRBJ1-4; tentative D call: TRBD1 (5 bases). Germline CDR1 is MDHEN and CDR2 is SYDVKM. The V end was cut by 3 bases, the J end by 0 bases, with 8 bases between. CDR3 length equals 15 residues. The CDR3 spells CASSFQGPTNEKLFF. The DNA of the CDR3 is TGTGCCAGCAGTTTCCAGGGACCAACTAATGAAAAACTGTTTTTT.

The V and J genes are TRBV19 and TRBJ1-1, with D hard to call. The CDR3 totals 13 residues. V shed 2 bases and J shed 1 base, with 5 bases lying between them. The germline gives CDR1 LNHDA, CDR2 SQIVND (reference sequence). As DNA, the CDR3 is TGTGCCAGTAGTATATTTGGGAACACTGAAGCTTTCTTT. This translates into CASSIFGNTEAFF.

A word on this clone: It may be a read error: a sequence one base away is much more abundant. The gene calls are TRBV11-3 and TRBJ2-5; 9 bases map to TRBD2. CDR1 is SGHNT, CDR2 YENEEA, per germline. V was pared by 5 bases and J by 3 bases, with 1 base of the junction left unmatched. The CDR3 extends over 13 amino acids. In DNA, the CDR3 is TGTGCCAGCAGCCGGACTAGCGAAGAGACCCAGTACTTC. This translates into CASSRTSEETQYF.

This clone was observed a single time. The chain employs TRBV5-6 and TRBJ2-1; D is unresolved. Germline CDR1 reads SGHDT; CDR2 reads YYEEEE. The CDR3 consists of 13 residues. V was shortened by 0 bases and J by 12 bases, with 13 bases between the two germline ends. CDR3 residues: CASSLESVLWQFF. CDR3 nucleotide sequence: TGTGCCAGCAGCTTGGAGTCTGTATTATGGCAGTTCTTC. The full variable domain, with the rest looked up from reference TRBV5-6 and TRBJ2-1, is DAGVTQSPTHLIKTRGQQVTLRCSPKSGHDTVSWYQQALGQGPQFIFQYYEEEERQRGNFPDRFSGHQFPNYSSELNVNALLLGDSALYLCASSLESVLWQFFGPGTRLTVL.

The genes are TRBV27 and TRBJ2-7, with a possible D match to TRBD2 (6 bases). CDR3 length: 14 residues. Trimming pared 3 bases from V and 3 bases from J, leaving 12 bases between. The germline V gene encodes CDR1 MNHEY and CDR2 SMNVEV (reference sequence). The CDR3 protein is CASSLAGRSYEQYF. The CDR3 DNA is TGTGCCAGCAGTTTGGCAGGGAGGAGCTACGAGCAGTACTTC.

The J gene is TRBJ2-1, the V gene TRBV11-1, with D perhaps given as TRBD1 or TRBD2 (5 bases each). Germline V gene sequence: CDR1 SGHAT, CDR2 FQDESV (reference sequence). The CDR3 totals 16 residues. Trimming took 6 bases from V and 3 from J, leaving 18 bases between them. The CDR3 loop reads CASRRTGTRLYNEQFF. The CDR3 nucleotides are TGTGCCAGCAGGAGAACCGGGACCCGCCTCTACAATGAGCAGTTCTTC.

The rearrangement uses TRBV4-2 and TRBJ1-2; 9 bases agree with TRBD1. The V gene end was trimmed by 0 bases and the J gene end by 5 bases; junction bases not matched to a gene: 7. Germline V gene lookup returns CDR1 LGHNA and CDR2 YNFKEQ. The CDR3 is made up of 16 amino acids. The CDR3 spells CASSQDRTGGSYGYTF. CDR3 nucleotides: TGTGCCAGCAGCCAAGATCGAACAGGGGGCAGTTATGGCTACACCTTC.

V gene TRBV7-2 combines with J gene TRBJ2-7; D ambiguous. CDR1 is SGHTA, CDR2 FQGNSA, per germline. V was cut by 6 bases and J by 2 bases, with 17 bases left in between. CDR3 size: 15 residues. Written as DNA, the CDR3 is TGTGCCAGCAGTATAACGGCCTCCACACCCTACGAGCAGTACTTC. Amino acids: CASSITASTPYEQYF.

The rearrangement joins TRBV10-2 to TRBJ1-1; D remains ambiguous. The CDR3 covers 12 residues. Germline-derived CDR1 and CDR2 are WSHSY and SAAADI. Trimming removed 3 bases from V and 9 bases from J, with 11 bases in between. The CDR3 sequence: CASSDLDIQAFF. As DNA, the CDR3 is TGCGCCAGCAGTGACCTTGATATCCAAGCTTTCTTT.

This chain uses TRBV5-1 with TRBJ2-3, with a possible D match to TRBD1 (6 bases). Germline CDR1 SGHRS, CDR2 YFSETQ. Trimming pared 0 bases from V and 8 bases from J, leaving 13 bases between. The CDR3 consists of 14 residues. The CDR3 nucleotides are TGCGCCAGCAGCTTGGGGTGGGGACACCCTACGCAGTATTTT. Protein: CASSLGWGHPTQYF. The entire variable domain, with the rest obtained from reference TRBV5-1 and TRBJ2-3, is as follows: KAGVTQTPRYLIKTRGQQVTLSCSPISGHRSVSWYQQTPGQGLQFLFEYFSETQRNKGNFPGRFSGRQFSNSRSEMNVSTLELGDSALYLCASSLGWGHPTQYFGPGTRLTVL.